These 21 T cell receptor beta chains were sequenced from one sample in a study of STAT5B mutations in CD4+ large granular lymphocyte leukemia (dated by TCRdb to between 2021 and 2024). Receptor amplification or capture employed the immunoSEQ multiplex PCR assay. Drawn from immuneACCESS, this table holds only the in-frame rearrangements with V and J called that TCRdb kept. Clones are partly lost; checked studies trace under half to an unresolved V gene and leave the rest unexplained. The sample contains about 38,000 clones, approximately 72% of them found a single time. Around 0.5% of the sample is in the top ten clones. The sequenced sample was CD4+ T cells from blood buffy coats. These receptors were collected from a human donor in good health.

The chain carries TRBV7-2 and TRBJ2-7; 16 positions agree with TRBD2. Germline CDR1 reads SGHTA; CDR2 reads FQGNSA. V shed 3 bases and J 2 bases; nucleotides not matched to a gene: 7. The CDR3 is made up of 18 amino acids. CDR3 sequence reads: CASSFAGTSGRAAYEQYF. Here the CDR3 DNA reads TGTGCCAGCAGCTTCGCCGGGACTAGCGGGAGGGCTGCCTACGAGCAGTACTTC. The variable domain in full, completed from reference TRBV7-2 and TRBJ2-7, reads GAGVSQSPSNKVTEKGKDVELRCDPISGHTALYWYRQSLGQGLEFLIYFQGNSAPDKSGLPSDRFSAERTGGSVSTLTIQRTQQEDSAVYLCASSFAGTSGRAAYEQYFGPGTRLTVT.

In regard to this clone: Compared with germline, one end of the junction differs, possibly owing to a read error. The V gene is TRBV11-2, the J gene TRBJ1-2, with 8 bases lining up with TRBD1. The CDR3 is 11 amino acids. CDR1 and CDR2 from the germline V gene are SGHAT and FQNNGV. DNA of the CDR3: TGTGCCAGCAGCTTACCAGACAGGGGCCACTTC. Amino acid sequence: CASSLPDRGHF.

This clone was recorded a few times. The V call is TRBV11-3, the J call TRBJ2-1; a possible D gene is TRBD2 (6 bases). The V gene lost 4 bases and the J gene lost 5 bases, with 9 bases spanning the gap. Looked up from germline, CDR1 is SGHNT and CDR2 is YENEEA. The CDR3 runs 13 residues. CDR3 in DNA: TGTGCCAGCAGCTGGGGACTCAACAATGAGCAGTTCTTC. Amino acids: CASSWGLNNEQFF.

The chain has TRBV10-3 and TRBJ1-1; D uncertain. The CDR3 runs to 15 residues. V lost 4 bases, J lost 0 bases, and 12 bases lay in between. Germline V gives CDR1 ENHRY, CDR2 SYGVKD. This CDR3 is CAISAQTALNTEAFF. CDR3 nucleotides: TGTGCCATCAGTGCCCAAACAGCCTTGAACACTGAAGCTTTCTTT.

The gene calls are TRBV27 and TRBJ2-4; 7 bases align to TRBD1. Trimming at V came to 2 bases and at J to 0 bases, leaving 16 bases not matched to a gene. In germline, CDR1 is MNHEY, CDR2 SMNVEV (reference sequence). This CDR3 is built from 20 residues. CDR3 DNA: TGTGCCAGCAGTTTAGCAGCCCCGGGACAGCCCACTCTAGCCAAAAACATTCAGTACTTC. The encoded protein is CASSLAAPGQPTLAKNIQYF.

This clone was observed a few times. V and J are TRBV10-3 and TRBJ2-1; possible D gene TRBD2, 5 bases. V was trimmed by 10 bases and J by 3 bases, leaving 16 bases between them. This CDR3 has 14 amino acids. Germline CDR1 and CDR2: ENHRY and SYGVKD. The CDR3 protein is CATRYSEVYNEQFF. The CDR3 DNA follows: TGTGCCACGCGATATAGCGAAGTCTACAATGAGCAGTTCTTC.

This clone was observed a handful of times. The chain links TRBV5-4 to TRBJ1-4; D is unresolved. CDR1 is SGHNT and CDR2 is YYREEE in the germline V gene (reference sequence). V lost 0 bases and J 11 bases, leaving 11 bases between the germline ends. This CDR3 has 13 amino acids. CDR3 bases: TGTGCCAGCAGCTTGGGTGTGTGGGATAAACTGTTTTTT. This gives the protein CASSLGVWDKLFF.

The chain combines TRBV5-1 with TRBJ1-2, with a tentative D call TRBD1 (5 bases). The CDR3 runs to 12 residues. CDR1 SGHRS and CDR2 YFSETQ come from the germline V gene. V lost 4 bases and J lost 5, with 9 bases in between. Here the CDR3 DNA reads TGCGCCAGCAGCGCGACAGAATATGGCTACACCTTC. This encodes CASSATEYGYTF.

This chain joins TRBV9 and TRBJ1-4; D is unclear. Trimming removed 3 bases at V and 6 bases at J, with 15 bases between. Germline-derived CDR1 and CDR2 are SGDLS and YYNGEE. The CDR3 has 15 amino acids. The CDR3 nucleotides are TGTGCCAGCAGCGGTGATGCGGTGAGCGATGAAAAACTGTTTTTT. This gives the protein CASSGDAVSDEKLFF.

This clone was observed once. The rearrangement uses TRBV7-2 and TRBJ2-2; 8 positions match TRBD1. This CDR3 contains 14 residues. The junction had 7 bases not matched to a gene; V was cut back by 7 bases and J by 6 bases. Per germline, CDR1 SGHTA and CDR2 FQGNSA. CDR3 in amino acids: CASTFRGRPGELFF. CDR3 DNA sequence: TGTGCCAGCACGTTCAGGGGGCGCCCCGGGGAGCTGTTTTTT.

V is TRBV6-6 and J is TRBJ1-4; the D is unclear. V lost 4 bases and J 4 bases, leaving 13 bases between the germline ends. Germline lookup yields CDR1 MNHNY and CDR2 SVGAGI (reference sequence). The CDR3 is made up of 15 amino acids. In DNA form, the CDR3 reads TGTGCCAGCAGTTCCACATCGGCCGGTAATGAAAAACTGTTTTTT. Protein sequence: CASSSTSAGNEKLFF.

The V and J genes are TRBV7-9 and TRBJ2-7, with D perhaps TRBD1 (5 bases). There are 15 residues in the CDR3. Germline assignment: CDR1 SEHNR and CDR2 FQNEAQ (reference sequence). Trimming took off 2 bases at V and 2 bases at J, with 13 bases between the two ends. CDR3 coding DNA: TGTGCCAGCAGCTTAAGGGGCAATGTCCCCTACGAGCAGTACTTC. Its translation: CASSLRGNVPYEQYF.

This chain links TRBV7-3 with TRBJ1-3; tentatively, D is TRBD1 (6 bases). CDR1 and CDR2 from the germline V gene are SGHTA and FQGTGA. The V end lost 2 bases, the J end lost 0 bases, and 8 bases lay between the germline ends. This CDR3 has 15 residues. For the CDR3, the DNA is TGTGCCAGCAGCTTACTAGGGGGCTCTGGAAACACCATATATTTT. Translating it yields CASSLLGGSGNTIYF.

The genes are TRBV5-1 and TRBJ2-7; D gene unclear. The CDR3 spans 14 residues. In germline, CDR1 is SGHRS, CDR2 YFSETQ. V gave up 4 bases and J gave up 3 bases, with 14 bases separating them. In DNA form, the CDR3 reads TGCGCCAGCAGCCAAGACGGATCCTTCTACGAGCAGTACTTC. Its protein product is CASSQDGSFYEQYF. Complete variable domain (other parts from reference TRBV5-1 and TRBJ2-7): KAGVTQTPRYLIKTRGQQVTLSCSPISGHRSVSWYQQTPGQGLQFLFEYFSETQRNKGNFPGRFSGRQFSNSRSEMNVSTLELGDSALYLCASSQDGSFYEQYFGPGTRLTVT.

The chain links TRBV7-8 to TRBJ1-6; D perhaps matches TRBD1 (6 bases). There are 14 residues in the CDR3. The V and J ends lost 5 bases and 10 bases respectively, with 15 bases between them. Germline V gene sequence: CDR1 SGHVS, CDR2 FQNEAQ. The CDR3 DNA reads TGTGCCAGCAGCCGGGACACTTTACGATCACCCCTCCACTTT. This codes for CASSRDTLRSPLHF.

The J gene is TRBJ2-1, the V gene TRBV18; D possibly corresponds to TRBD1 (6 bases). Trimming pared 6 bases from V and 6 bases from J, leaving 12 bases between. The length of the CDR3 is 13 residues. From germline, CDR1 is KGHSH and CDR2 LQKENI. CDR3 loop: CASSPRQANEQFF. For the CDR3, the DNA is TGTGCCAGCTCCCCTCGACAGGCCAATGAGCAGTTCTTC.

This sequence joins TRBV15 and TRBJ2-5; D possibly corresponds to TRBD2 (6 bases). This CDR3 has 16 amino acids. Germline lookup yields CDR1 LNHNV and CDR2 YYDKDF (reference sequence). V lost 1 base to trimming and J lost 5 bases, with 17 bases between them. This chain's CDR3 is CATSRALGAGSETQYF. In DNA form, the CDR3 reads TGTGCCACCAGCAGAGCCCTAGGGGCGGGGAGTGAGACCCAGTACTTC.

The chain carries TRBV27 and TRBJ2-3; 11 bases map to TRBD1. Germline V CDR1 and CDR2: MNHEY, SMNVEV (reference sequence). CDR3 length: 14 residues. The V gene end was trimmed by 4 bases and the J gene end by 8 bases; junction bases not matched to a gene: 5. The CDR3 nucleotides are TGTGCCAGCAGTTCGGGACAGGGGGTTGGTACGCAGTATTTT. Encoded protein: CASSSGQGVGTQYF.

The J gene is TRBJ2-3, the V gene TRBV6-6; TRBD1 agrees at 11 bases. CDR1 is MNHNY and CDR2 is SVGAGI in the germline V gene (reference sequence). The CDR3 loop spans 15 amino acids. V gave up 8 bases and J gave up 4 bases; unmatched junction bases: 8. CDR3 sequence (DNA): TGTGCCAGCTCCCGGGGACAGGGGGTAGCAGATACGCAGTATTTT. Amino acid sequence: CASSRGQGVADTQYF.

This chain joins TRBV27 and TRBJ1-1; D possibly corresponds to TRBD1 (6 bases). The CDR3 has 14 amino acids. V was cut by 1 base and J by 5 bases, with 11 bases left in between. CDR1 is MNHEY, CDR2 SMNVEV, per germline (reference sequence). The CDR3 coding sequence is TGTGCCAGCAGTTTATTCAGGGGTTATACTGAAGCTTTCTTT. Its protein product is CASSLFRGYTEAFF.

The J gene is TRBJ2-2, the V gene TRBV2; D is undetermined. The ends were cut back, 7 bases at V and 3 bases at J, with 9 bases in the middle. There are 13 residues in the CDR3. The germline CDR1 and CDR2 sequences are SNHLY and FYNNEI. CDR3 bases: TGTGCCAGCAATACAGTTCACACCGGGGAGCTGTTTTTT. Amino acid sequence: CASNTVHTGELFF.